A single T cell receptor beta chain is shown here with its context. The data stem from a study of shared clonotypes between healthy human individuals. Study summary: With ages of 18 to 49, the donors were two women and a few men.

Several immunoSEQ plates received, in even portions, the genomic DNA of each subset. Each unsorted PBMC replicate got 300 ng genomic DNA, roughly 29,000 genomes. Sequencing was performed with immunoSEQ multiplex PCR; in TCRdb, only in-frame clones are kept and a portion is missing. This sample has about 490,000 clones, with around 80% found just once. Looked up from germline, CDR1 is SGHRS and CDR2 is YFSETQ. The CDR3 contains 14 residues. The V gene end was trimmed by 4 bases and the J gene end by 1 base; junction bases not matched to a gene: 3. The chain has TRBV5-1 and TRBJ2-3, with 7 bases fitting TRBD1. This receptor was obtained from a woman aged 40 to 49 in good health. Some clones in this sample may be carry-over from other donors' samples. The sample comprised PBMCs. CDR3 DNA: TGCGCCAGCAGCCTCCAGGGGGGCACAGATACGCAGTATTTT. Translation: CASSLQGGTDTQYF.